The entry below gives a single T cell receptor beta chain sequence along with its context. Methods used by the authors: Estimation of nucleated cell counts relied on the amplification of reference gene primers. Here immunoSEQ multiplex PCR was the method, and the copy in TCRdb shows in-frame clones only, minus some. That table gives V, J and clone size, and the DNA gave D and trimming. The sample lists some 240,000 clones, around 90% occurring once. The data originate from a study of blood T cell repertoires in COVID-19. At the level of the study: Spain, Italy and the United States supplied samples that represented acute and convalescent COVID-19. PBMCs, B-cell-depleted T cells, or T cells were the source of the cDNA or gDNA that made up the material.

This CDR3 has 15 residues. Germline CDR1 reads SNHLY; CDR2 reads FYNNEI. The V end was cut by 7 bases, the J end by 0 bases, with 12 bases between. The clonotype originates from a man aged 55 to 70 who had recovered from COVID-19. The specimen sequenced was peripheral blood. V gene TRBV2 combines with J gene TRBJ1-4, with D tentatively TRBD1 (5 bases). CDR3 in DNA: TGTGCCAGCACCGTCGGGGGGGCAACTAATGAAAAACTGTTTTTT. Protein: CASTVGGATNEKLFF. The full variable domain, in which reference TRBV2 and TRBJ1-4 provide the parts outside the CDR3, is EPEVTQTPSHQVTQMGQEVILRCVPISNHLYFYWYRQILGQKVEFLVSFYNNEISEKSEIFDDQFSVERPDGSNFTLKIRSTKLEDSAMYFCASTVGGATNEKLFFGSGTQLSVL.